Listed below are T cell receptor beta chains from one sample, sequenced in a study of T cell repertoires in cytomegalovirus infection. TCRdb fed the reads into MiXCR, producing one record per CDR3 protein. The sample records about 460,000 distinct CDR3 sequences, 11% being singletons. Sequencing was performed on PBMCs. These receptors all come from a human donor in good health (CMV status not recorded). Some clones in this sample may be carry-over from other donors' samples. Both conserved end residues are trimmed from each CDR3. The order of the fields is clone size, V gene, CDR3 protein. Rows give clone size only sometimes, using once, few, many, or a class for an expanded clone.

clone size: many
V gene: TRBV7-2
CDR3 protein: ASSVWEDTQY

clone size: few
V gene: TRBV5-1
CDR3 protein: ASSLDASGRRQETQY

clone size: -
V gene: TRBV12-5
CDR3 protein: ASVRGGNTEAF

clone size: many
V gene: TRBV28
CDR3 protein: ASSSPNVGDYGYT

clone size: -
V gene: TRBV5-1
CDR3 protein: ASSLASRGRSNEKLF

clone size: -
V gene: TRBV20-1
CDR3 protein: SASPGLAANEQF

clone size: few
V gene: TRBV10-3
CDR3 protein: AINRQGPYNEQF

clone size: few
V gene: TRBV20-1
CDR3 protein: SAPPLQGTDNYGYT

clone size: many
V gene: TRBV7-2
CDR3 protein: ASSPAGLAGNEQF

clone size: many
V gene: TRBV7-2
CDR3 protein: ASSLSSSGSSYNEQF

clone size: few
V gene: TRBV7-9
CDR3 protein: ASRWDGQSGEQY

clone size: few
V gene: TRBV12-3/TRBV12-4
CDR3 protein: ASSLTGRSNTEAF

clone size: many
V gene: TRBV9
CDR3 protein: ASSVDRQVGNTIY

clone size: few
V gene: TRBV29-1
CDR3 protein: SPGMDNEQF

clone size: -
V gene: TRBV23-1
CDR3 protein: ASSRLDEQF

clone size: many
V gene: TRBV7-6
CDR3 protein: ASSDEASGSSTDTQY

clone size: few
V gene: TRBV7-3
CDR3 protein: ASSSGGRRGWSDTQY

clone size: -
V gene: TRBV19
CDR3 protein: ASKETGVAEAF

clone size: -
V gene: TRBV28
CDR3 protein: ASSIDRESEQY

clone size: many
V gene: TRBV7-3
CDR3 protein: ASSSPGQDYEQY

clone size: few
V gene: TRBV29-1
CDR3 protein: RGDDSQY

clone size: -
V gene: TRBV28
CDR3 protein: ASSAKNIQY

clone size: few
V gene: TRBV20-1
CDR3 protein: SATDRSSNTGELF

clone size: few
V gene: TRBV19
CDR3 protein: ASSITGGRSGIEQF

clone size: -
V gene: TRBV7-9
CDR3 protein: ASSLTGQGHTGAF

clone size: many
V gene: TRBV15
CDR3 protein: ATRKVGRIEQY

clone size: few
V gene: TRBV4-2
CDR3 protein: ASSQRPTSATNTGELF

clone size: -
V gene: TRBV30
CDR3 protein: AWSVRVTVNTEAF

clone size: few
V gene: TRBV2
CDR3 protein: ASRSGQHINQPQH

clone size: many
V gene: TRBV7-6
CDR3 protein: ASSHSQEQF

clone size: -
V gene: TRBV6-2/TRBV6-3
CDR3 protein: ASSDRQSNQPQH

clone size: many
V gene: TRBV7-3
CDR3 protein: ASSLSGANSPLH

clone size: many
V gene: TRBV20-1
CDR3 protein: SRSGSESYSNQPQH

clone size: few
V gene: TRBV3-1
CDR3 protein: ASSQTMGLGSYNEQF

clone size: many
V gene: TRBV2
CDR3 protein: ASSAWGAYNEQF

clone size: many
V gene: TRBV7-8
CDR3 protein: ASSFRGVAAGSYNEQF

clone size: -
V gene: TRBV10-3
CDR3 protein: AITADRGNDYGYT

clone size: -
V gene: TRBV20-1
CDR3 protein: SASNVGELAETYEQY

clone size: many
V gene: TRBV11-3
CDR3 protein: ASSLDDLANEQF

clone size: few
V gene: TRBV19
CDR3 protein: ASSGTGGWTGELF

clone size: -
V gene: TRBV7-2
CDR3 protein: ASSLLGQRTDTQY

clone size: -
V gene: TRBV2
CDR3 protein: AGRQERANVLT

clone size: many
V gene: TRBV11-2
CDR3 protein: ASSLPGGEGNNEQF

clone size: -
V gene: TRBV11-2
CDR3 protein: ASSSLDGTYEQY

clone size: many
V gene: TRBV29-1
CDR3 protein: SVEDRSGRVGELF

clone size: -
V gene: TRBV27
CDR3 protein: ASSTLIRSSYEQY

clone size: many
V gene: TRBV7-9
CDR3 protein: ASSPKMAGHREETQY

clone size: many
V gene: TRBV6-5
CDR3 protein: ASSRSFNQPQH

clone size: -
V gene: TRBV2
CDR3 protein: ASSPDRGMNTEAF

clone size: many
V gene: TRBV6-6
CDR3 protein: ASINKMGPPSENIQY

clone size: few
V gene: TRBV28
CDR3 protein: ASTPGKNNEQF

clone size: -
V gene: TRBV29-1
CDR3 protein: SVGGQGAGSYEQY

clone size: -
V gene: TRBV28
CDR3 protein: ASSGRPRDTQY

clone size: -
V gene: TRBV10-3
CDR3 protein: AISESGQGARDTQY

clone size: few
V gene: TRBV29-1
CDR3 protein: SVGSSITEAF

clone size: many
V gene: TRBV7-2
CDR3 protein: ASSLAFNQPQH

clone size: few
V gene: TRBV29-1
CDR3 protein: SVEETGINGLNTEAF